The clone carrying this TCR beta chain has a handful of counts. What it binds is not known. Regarding donors, all were healthy bone marrow donors. The CDR3 has 15 residues. Germline V gene data show CDR1 as SEHNR and CDR2 as FQNEAQ (reference sequence). The V segment lost 4 bases and the J segment 5 bases; nucleotides outside the gene matches: 6. The record originates from a study of cytomegalovirus exposure and HLA in healthy donors. The study, taken as a whole, reports: Most TCR sequences proved rare, with some public TCRs found in many donors.

PCR primers comprised 60 Vbeta and 13 Jbeta primers. This table comes from immunoSEQ multiplex PCR, and its TCRdb copy is limited to in-frame clones, with some not included. The sample holds some 150,000 clones, about 10% seen once. This sequence joins TRBV7-9 and TRBJ2-1, with 9 positions matching TRBD1. Source material: PBMCs. The receptor's source is a woman aged 35 to 49 in good health and CMV-seropositive. CDR3 loop: CASSSGTGHHNEQFF. The CDR3 nucleotides are TGTGCCAGCAGCTCGGGGACAGGGCACCACAATGAGCAGTTCTTC.